This T cell receptor (beta chain) was obtained from a study of blood T cell repertoires in COVID-19. Study overall: Sites across the United States, Italy and Spain contributed samples from acute and convalescent COVID-19.

Data came from immunoSEQ multiplex PCR; TCRdb stores just in-frame clones and leaves some out. The sample holds 150,000 to 200,000 clones, roughly 82% seen once. This clone was recorded only once. Germline V gives CDR1 MNHEY, CDR2 SVGAGI. V shed 6 bases and J 5 bases; nucleotides not matched to a gene: 4. The length of the CDR3 is 14 residues. The clonotype originates from a woman in her 30s with acute or convalescent COVID-19. The sample comprised peripheral blood. The genes are TRBV6-5 and TRBJ2-1, with 10 bases aligning to TRBD2. CDR3 sequence (DNA): TGTGCCAGCAGGCCGGGACTAGCGCACAATGAGCAGTTCTTC. It is translated as CASRPGLAHNEQFF.